The present T cell receptor beta chain was sequenced within a study of cytotoxic CD8 clonotypes in ibrutinib-treated CLL. Study context: Sequencing produced an average of roughly 270,000 productive templates and 85,000 to 95,000 productive rearrangements per sample.

The germline V and J ends were trimmed by 5 bases and 5 bases, with 18 bases remaining between them. Germline V CDR1 and CDR2: LNHDA, SQIVND (reference sequence). This CDR3 is built from 15 residues. Measured with immunoSEQ multiplex PCR; TCRdb has only the in-frame clones, and not every one. The sample consists of about 300,000 clones, around 66% of them appearing once. Study-wide results and caveats: Clonality was higher at baseline than in age-matched healthy donors and tracked circulating CD8+ T-cell counts. Public clonotypes, an uncommon group, contracted or remained stable on treatment.

Of note for this clone: No antigen is known for it.

Here the sequenced sample was PBMCs, taken after 36 months of ibrutinib treatment. The genes are TRBV19 and TRBJ1-1; possibly TRBD1 for D (6 bases). The sequence came from a human donor with chronic lymphocytic leukemia. The CDR3 region has the DNA TGTGCCAGTAGTGGGGATGGACAGCATTATACTGAAGCTTTCTTT. Translated, it gives CASSGDGQHYTEAFF. Together with reference TRBV19 and TRBJ1-1, the CDR3 gives the full variable domain: DGGITQSPKYLFRKEGQNVTLSCEQNLNHDAMYWYRQDPGQGLRLIYYSQIVNDFQKGDIAEGYSVSREKKESFPLTVTSAQKNPTAFYLCASSGDGQHYTEAFFGQGTRLTVV.